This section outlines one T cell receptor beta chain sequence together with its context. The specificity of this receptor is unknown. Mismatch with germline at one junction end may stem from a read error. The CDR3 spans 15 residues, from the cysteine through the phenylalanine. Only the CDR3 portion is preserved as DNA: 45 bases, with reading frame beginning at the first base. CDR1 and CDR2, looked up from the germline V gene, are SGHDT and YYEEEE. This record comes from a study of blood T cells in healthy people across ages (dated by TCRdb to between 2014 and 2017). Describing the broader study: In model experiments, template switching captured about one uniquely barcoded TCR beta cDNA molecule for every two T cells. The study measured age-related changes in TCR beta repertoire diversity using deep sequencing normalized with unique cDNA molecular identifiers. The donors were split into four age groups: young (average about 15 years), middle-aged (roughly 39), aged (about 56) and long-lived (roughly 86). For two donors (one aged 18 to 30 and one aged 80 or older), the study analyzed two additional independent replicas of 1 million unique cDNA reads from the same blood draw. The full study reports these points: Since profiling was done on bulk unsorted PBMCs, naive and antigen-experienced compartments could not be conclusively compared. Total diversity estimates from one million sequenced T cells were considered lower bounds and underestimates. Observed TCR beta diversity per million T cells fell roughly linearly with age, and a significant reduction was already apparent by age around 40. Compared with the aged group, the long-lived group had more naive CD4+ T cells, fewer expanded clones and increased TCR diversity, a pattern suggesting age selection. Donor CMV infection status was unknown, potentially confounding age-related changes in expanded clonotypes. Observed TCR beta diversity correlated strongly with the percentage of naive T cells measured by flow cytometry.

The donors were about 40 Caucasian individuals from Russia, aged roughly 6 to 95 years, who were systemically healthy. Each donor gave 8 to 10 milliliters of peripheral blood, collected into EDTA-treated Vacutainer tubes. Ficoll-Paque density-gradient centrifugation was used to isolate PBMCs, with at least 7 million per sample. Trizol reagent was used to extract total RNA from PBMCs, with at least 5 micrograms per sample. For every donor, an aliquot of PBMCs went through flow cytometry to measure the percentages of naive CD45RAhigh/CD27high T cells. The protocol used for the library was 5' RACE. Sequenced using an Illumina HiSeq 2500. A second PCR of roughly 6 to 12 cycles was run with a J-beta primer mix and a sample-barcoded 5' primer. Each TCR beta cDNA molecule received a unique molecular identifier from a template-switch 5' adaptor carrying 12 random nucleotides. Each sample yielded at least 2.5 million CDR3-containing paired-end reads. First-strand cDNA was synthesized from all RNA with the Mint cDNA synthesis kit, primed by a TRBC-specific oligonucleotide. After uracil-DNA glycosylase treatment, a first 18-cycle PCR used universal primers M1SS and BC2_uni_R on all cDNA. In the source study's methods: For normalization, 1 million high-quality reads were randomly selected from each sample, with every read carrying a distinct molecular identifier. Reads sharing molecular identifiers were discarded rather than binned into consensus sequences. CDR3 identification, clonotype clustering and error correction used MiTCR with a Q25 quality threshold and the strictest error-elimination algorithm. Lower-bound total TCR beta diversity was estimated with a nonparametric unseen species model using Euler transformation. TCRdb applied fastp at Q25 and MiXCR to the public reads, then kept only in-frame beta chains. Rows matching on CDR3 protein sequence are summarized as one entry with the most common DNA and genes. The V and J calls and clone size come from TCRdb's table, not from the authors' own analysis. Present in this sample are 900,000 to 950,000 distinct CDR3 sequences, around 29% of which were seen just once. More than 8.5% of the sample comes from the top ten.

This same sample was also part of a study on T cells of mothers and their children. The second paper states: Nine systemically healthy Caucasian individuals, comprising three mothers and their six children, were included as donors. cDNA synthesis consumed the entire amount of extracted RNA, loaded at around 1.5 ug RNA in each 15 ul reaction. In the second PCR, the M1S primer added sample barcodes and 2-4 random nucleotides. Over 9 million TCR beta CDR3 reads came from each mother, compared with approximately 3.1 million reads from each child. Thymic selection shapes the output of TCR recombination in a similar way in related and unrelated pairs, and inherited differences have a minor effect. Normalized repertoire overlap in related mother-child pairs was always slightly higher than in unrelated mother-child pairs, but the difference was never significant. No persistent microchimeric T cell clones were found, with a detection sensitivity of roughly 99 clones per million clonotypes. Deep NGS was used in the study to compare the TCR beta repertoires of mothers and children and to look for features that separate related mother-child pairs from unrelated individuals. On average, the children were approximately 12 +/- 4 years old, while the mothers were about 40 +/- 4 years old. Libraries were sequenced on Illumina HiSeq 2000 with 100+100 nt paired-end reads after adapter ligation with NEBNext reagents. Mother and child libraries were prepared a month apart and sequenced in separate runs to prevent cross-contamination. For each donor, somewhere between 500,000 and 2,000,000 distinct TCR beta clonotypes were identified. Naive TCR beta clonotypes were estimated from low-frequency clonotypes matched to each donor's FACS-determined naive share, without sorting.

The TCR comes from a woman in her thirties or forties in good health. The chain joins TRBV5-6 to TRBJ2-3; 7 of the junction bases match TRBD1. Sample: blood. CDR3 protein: CVSSQGQWFTDTQYF. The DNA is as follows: TGTGTCAGCAGCCAGGGACAGTGGTTCACAGATACGCAGTATTTT.